The 4 T cell receptor beta chains below come from one sample, sequenced in a study of OX40 agonist ivuxolimab in advanced cancers. The table came from immunoSEQ multiplex PCR; TCRdb's copy has only in-frame clones and leaves some out. The sample has tens of thousands of clones, 83% seen once. The specimen comprised CD4+ or CD8+ T cells sorted from blood, sampled in a trial of the OX40 agonist ivuxolimab. Receptors were obtained from an adult with an advanced solid tumor such as melanoma, head and neck, liver or kidney cancer.

The J gene is TRBJ2-7, the V gene TRBV14; 7 bases map to TRBD2. The V and J ends lost 3 bases and 6 bases, in that order; junction bases with no gene match: 5. Germline assignment: CDR1 SGHDN and CDR2 FVKESK. The length of the CDR3 is 13 residues. The CDR3 bases are TGTGCCAGCAGCCAGCGGGAGTTCAGCGAGCAGTACTTC. It translates to CASSQREFSEQYF. Complete variable domain (other parts from reference TRBV14 and TRBJ2-7): EAGVTQFPSHSVIEKGQTVTLRCDPISGHDNLYWYRRVMGKEIKFLLHFVKESKQDESGMPNNRFLAERTGGTYSTLKVQPAELEDSGVYFCASSQREFSEQYFGPGTRLTVT.

V usage is TRBV2 and J usage is TRBJ2-7; no clear D. This CDR3 contains 11 residues. CDR1 is SNHLY and CDR2 is FYNNEI in the germline V gene. V lost 4 bases and J lost 7, with 8 bases in between. The CDR3: CASSGFREQYF. The CDR3 DNA is TGTGCCAGCAGTGGATTCAGAGAGCAGTACTTC.

This clone was picked up one time. The chain recombines TRBV6-6 with TRBJ2-1, with TRBD2 as a possible D gene (7 bases). This CDR3 is 14 amino acids long. The V gene lost 6 bases and the J gene lost 7 bases, with 16 bases spanning the gap. In germline, CDR1 is MNHNY, CDR2 SVGAGI (reference sequence). CDR3 DNA sequence: TGTGCCAGCAGGTTTGGGGGGGGGCGGAATGAGCAGTTCTTC. It is translated as CASRFGGGRNEQFF.

CDR3 sequence reads: CASSRRAQETQYF. The CDR3 coding sequence is TGTGCCAGCAGCCGCAGGGCCCAAGAGACCCAGTACTTC. J is TRBJ2-5 and V is TRBV6-1; tentative D call: TRBD1 (5 bases). Germline V gives CDR1 MNHNS, CDR2 SASEGT. This CDR3 spans 13 amino acids. V was shortened by 6 bases and J by 1 base, with 9 bases between the two germline ends.